This TCR beta chain was retrieved from a study of Ad26.COV2.S vaccination and SARS-CoV-2 variants. Study findings and constraints: Ad26.COV2.S recipients had broader spike-specific TCRs (P = 0.0014). Placebo recipients and vaccine recipients were similar in non-spike TCR breadth.

TCRdb keeps only in-frame clones here, not all; method: immunoSEQ multiplex PCR. The sample contains about 400,000 clones, around 89% of which appear only once. This clone is judged medium-sized. Its antigen is not known. The treatment: some 20 received Ad26.COV2.S at low or high dose, single or two shots; about 5 received placebo; per-sample allocation not given. The samples date from day 63 after the first vaccine or placebo injection. Sequencing used peripheral blood, obtained in a trial of Ad26.COV2.S vaccine versus placebo. The sequence derives from a person aged 18-65 years who received the Ad26.COV2.S COVID-19 vaccine or a placebo.

The CDR3 DNA sequence: TGTGCCAGCAGTTTCTCAGAGGCTAGCTACGAGCAGTACTTC. This gives the protein CASSFSEASYEQYF. The chain links TRBV6-2 or TRBV6-3 to TRBJ2-7; no clear D gene. Germline lookup yields CDR1 MNHEY and CDR2 SVGEGT. Trimming stripped 4 bases from V and 3 bases from J, with 13 bases between. CDR3 length equals 14 residues.